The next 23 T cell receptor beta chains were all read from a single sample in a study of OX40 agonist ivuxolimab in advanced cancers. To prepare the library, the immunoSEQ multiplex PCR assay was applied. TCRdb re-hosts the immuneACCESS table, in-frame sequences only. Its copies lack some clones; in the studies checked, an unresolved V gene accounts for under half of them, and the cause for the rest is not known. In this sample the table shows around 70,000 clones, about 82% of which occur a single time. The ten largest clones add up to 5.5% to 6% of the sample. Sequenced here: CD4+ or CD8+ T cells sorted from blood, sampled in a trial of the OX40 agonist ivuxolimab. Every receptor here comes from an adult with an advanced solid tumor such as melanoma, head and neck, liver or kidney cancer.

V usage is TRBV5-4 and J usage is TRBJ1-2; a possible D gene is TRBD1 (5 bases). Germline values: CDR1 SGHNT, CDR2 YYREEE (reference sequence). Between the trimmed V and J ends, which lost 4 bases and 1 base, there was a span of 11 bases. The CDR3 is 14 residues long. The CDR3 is CASSHPGHNYGYTF. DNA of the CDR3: TGTGCCAGCAGCCATCCAGGACATAACTATGGCTACACCTTC.

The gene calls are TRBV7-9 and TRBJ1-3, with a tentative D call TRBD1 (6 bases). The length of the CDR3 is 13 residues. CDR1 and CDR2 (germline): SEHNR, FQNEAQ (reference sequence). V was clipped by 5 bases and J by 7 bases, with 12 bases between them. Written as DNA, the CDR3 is TGTGCCAGCAGCACCGAGGGGGGGAACACCATATATTTT. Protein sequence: CASSTEGGNTIYF.

CDR3 protein: CASRADDGRETQYF. For the CDR3, the DNA is TGTGCCAGCAGAGCGGACGATGGCCGAGAGACCCAGTACTTC. The V gene is TRBV27, the J gene TRBJ2-5, with D possibly TRBD2 on 5 matching bases. Germline-derived CDR1 and CDR2 are MNHEY and SMNVEV (reference sequence). There are 14 residues in the CDR3. V shed 6 bases and J shed 4 bases, with 15 bases lying between them.

In DNA, the CDR3 is TGCGCCAGCAGCATAGACAGGGGCATAGGTGGCTACACCTTC. Its protein is CASSIDRGIGGYTF. The chain recombines TRBV4-1 with TRBJ1-2; 8 positions match TRBD1. The junction had 9 bases not matched to a gene; V was cut back by 5 bases and J by 7 bases. Germline V gives CDR1 MGHRA, CDR2 YSYEKL. The CDR3 is 14 amino acids.

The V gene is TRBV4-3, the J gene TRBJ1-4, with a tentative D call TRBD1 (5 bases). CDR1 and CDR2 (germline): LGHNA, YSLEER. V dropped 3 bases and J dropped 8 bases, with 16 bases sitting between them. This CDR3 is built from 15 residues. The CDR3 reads CASSHAWAKGEKLFF. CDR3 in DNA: TGCGCCAGCAGCCACGCGTGGGCTAAGGGGGAAAAACTGTTTTTT.

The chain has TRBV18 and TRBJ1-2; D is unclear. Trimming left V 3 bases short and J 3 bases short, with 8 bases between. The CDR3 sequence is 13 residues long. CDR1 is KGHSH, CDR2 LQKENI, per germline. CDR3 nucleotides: TGTGCCAGCTCACCCCTGGAAGACTATGGCTACACCTTC. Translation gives CASSPLEDYGYTF.

CDR3 residues: CASPLSPQHF. As DNA, the CDR3 is TGTGCCAGCCCCCTCTCGCCCCAGCATTTT. The chain is built from TRBV2 and TRBJ1-5; D is uncertain. This CDR3 has 10 residues. The V end was cut by 8 bases, the J end by 9 bases, with 8 bases between. Germline V lookup: CDR1 SNHLY, CDR2 FYNNEI.

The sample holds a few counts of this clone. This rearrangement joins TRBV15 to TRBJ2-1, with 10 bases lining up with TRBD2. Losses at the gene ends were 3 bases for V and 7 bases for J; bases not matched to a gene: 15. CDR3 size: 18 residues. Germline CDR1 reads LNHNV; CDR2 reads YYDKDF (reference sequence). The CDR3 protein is CATSRFGGRAGGENEQFF. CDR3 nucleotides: TGTGCCACCAGCAGGTTCGGGGGGAGAGCGGGAGGGGAAAATGAGCAGTTCTTC.

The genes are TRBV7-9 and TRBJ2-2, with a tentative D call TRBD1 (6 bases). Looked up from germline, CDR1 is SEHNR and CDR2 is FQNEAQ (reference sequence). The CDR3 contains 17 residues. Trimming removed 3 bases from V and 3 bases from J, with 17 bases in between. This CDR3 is CASSFQRGRGDTGELFF. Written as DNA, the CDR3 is TGTGCCAGCAGCTTCCAAAGGGGCAGGGGAGACACCGGGGAGCTGTTTTTT.

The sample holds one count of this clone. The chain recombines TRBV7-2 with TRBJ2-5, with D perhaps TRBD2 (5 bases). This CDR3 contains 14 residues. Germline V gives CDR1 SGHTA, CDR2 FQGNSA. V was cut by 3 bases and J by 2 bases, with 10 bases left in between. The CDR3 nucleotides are TGTGCCAGCAGCTTGATGGCGGGTCAAGAGACCCAGTACTTC. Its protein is CASSLMAGQETQYF.

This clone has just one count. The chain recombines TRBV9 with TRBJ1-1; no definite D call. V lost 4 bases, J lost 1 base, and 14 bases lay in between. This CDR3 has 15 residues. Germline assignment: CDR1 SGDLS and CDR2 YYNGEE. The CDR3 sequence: CASSPTRHANTEAFF. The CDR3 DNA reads TGTGCCAGCAGCCCCACTCGACACGCGAACACTGAAGCTTTCTTT.

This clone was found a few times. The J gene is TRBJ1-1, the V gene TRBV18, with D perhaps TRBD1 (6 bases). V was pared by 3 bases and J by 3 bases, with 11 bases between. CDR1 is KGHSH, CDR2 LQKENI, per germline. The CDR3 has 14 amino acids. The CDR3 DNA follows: TGTGCCAGCTCACCTACCGCAGGGGACACTGAAGCTTTCTTT. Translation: CASSPTAGDTEAFF.

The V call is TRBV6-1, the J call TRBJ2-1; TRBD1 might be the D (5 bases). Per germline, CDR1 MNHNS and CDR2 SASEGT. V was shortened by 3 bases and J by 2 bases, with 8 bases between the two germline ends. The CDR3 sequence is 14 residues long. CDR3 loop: CASSETVPYNEQFF. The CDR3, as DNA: TGTGCCAGCAGTGAGACAGTTCCCTACAATGAGCAGTTCTTC.

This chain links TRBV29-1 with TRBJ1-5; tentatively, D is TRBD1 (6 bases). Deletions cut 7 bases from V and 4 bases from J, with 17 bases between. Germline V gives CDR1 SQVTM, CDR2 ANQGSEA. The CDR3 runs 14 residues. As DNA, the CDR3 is TGCAGCGCCTTATTCACAGGGAGGAATCAGCCCCAGCATTTT. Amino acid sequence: CSALFTGRNQPQHF.

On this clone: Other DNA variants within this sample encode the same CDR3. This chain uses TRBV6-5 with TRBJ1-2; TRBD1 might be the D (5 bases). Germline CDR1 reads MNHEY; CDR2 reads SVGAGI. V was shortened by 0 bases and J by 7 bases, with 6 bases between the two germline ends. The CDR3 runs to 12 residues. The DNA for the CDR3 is TGTGCCAGCAGTTACTCTGGGGGTGGCTACACCTTC. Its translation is CASSYSGGGYTF.

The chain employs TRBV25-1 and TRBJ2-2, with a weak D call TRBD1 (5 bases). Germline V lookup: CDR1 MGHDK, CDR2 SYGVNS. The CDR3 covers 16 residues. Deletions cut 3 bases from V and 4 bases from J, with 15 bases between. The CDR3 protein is CASSDFPRAPTGELFF. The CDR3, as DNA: TGTGCCAGCAGTGATTTTCCCAGGGCACCCACCGGGGAGCTGTTTTTT.

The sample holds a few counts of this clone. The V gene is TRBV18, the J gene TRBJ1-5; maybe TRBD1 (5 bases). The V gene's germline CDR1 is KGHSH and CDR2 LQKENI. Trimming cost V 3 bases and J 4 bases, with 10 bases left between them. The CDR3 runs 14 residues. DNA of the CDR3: TGTGCCAGCTCACCGGCCGGGGGTAATCAGCCCCAGCATTTT. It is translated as CASSPAGGNQPQHF.

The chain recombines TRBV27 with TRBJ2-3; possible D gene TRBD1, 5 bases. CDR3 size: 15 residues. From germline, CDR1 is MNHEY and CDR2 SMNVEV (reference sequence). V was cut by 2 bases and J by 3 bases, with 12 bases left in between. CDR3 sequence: CASSLGAPGTDTQYF. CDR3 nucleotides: TGTGCCAGCAGTTTAGGGGCCCCCGGAACAGATACGCAGTATTTT.

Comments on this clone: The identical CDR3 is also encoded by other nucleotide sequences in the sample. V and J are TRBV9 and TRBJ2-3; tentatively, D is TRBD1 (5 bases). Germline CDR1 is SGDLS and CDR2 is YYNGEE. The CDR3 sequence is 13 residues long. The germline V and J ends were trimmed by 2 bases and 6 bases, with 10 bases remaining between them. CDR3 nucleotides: TGTGCCAGCAGCGTTACAGGCGCCGATACGCAGTATTTT. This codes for CASSVTGADTQYF.

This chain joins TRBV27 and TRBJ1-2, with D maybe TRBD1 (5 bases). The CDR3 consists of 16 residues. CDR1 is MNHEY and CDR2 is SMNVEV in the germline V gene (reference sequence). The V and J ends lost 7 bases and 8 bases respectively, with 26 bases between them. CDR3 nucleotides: TGTGCCAGCACCCTTCACGGCAGTCAGGGTGTTCGGGGCTACACCTTC. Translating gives CASTLHGSQGVRGYTF.

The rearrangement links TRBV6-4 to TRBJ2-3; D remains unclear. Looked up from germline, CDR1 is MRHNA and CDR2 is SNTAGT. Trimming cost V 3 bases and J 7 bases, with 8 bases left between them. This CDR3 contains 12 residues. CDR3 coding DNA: TGTGCCAGCAGTGATGGGGTGTATACGCAGTATTTT. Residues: CASSDGVYTQYF.

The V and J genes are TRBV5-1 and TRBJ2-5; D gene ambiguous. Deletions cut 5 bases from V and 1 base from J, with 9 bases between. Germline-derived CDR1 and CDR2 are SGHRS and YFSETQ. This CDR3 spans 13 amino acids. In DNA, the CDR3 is TGCGCCAGCAGGTACGACATCCAAGAGACCCAGTACTTC. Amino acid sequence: CASRYDIQETQYF.

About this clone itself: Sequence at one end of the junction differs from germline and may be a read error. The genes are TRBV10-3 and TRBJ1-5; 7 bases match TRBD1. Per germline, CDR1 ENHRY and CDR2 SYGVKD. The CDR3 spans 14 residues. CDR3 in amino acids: CASSYDRDRQPQHF. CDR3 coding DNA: TGTGCCAGCAGTTACGACAGGGATCGTCAGCCCCAGCATTTT.